The 21 T cell receptor beta chains reported below all come from one sample, sequenced in a study of early stage breast cancer tumors. The repertoire was sequenced with immunoSEQ multiplex PCR; TCRdb's copy has only in-frame clones and lacks some. The data hold approximately 75,000 clones, with 80% observed a single time. Sequencing used blood. The receptor source for this set is a person aged 40 to 49 with breast cancer.

J is TRBJ1-1 and V is TRBV7-8, with D possibly TRBD1 on 5 matching bases. Trimming left V 5 bases short and J 5 bases short, with 15 bases between. CDR1 is SGHVS, CDR2 FQNEAQ, per germline. This CDR3 is 14 amino acids long. Here the CDR3 reads CASSPSGAVTEAFF. CDR3 coding DNA: TGTGCCAGCAGCCCATCTGGGGCGGTAACTGAAGCTTTCTTT.

The chain uses TRBV28 and TRBJ2-2; D uncertain. The CDR3 loop spans 12 amino acids. Between the trimmed V and J ends, which lost 3 bases and 8 bases, there was a span of 7 bases. Germline V CDR1 and CDR2: MDHEN, SYDVKM. The CDR3: CASSLRAGELFF. CDR3 bases: TGTGCCAGCAGTTTGAGAGCTGGGGAGCTGTTTTTT. The complete variable domain, with remaining parts taken from reference TRBV28 and TRBJ2-2, reads DVKVTQSSRYLVKRTGEKVFLECVQDMDHENMFWYRQDPGLGLRLIYFSYDVKMKEKGDIPEGYSVSREKKERFSLILESASTNQTSMYLCASSLRAGELFFGEGSRLTVL.

This clone appeared once. The chain couples TRBV4-1 to TRBJ2-6; D gene uncertain. V was trimmed by 1 base and J by 4 bases, leaving 14 bases between them. The CDR3 has 17 amino acids. Germline V CDR1 and CDR2: MGHRA, YSYEKL. The CDR3 coding sequence is TGCGCCAGCAGCCAAGCTCCAAGGGTGGAAGGGGCCAACGTCCTGACTTTC. This translates into CASSQAPRVEGANVLTF.

This sequence joins TRBV19 and TRBJ2-3; D call uncertain. This CDR3 comprises 13 residues. V gave up 5 bases and J gave up 4 bases, with 10 bases separating them. Germline V gene lookup returns CDR1 LNHDA and CDR2 SQIVND (reference sequence). CDR3 loop: CASSVRRADTQYF. The DNA for the CDR3 is TGTGCCAGTAGTGTCCGACGGGCAGATACGCAGTATTTT.

The chain recombines TRBV7-2 with TRBJ1-3; TRBD1 matches at 10 bases. The length of the CDR3 is 15 residues. The germline V gene has CDR1 SGHTA and CDR2 FQGNSA. V shed 6 bases, J shed 4 bases, and the junction held 6 bases outside the gene matches. CDR3: CASSLTGGDGNTIYF. In DNA form, the CDR3 reads TGTGCCAGCAGTTTGACAGGGGGCGACGGAAACACCATATATTTT.

CDR3 DNA: TGTGCCAGCAGTTACGCTAGCGACTCTGGGGCCAACGTCCTGACTTTC. It yields the protein CASSYASDSGANVLTF. The rearrangement uses TRBV6-6 and TRBJ2-6; possibly TRBD2 for D (6 bases). Trimming stripped 2 bases from V and 0 bases from J, with 8 bases between. Germline CDR1 is MNHNY and CDR2 is SVGAGI (reference sequence). The CDR3 runs 16 residues.

The table lists this clone with a count of one. The rearrangement uses TRBV7-8 and TRBJ2-7; either TRBD1 or TRBD2 may supply D (5 bases each). Germline V CDR1 and CDR2: SGHVS, FQNEAQ. Trimming left V 5 bases short and J 3 bases short, with 11 bases between. The CDR3 runs to 13 residues. The DNA for the CDR3 is TGTGCCAGCAGCGGGACCCGGCTCTACGAGCAGTACTTC. Its translation: CASSGTRLYEQYF.

This chain links TRBV4-1 with TRBJ1-2; possibly TRBD1 for D (6 bases). This CDR3 is 14 amino acids long. The V gene's germline CDR1 is MGHRA and CDR2 YSYEKL. Trimming pared 4 bases from V and 1 base from J, leaving 10 bases between. The chain's CDR3 is CASSPDRDNYGYTF. CDR3 in DNA: TGCGCCAGCAGCCCGGACAGAGATAACTATGGCTACACCTTC.

The rearrangement uses TRBV7-8 and TRBJ2-7; 9 bases line up with TRBD1. Unmatched junction bases numbered 10, after V lost 5 bases and J lost 2 bases. The CDR3 has 16 residues. The germline V gene has CDR1 SGHVS and CDR2 FQNEAQ. CDR3 in amino acids: CASSARDRVGTYEQYF. CDR3 nucleotide sequence: TGTGCCAGCAGCGCCCGGGACAGGGTGGGGACCTACGAGCAGTACTTC.

This rearrangement joins TRBV7-6 to TRBJ1-4; D is ambiguous. Germline V gives CDR1 SGHVS, CDR2 FNYEAQ. CDR3 size: 14 residues. Trimming removed 1 base at V and 4 bases at J, with 7 bases between. CDR3 region: CASSLGYLNEKLFF. Here the CDR3 DNA reads TGTGCCAGCAGCTTAGGCTACCTTAATGAAAAACTGTTTTTT.

This clone has more than one count but fewer than ten. The chain recombines TRBV6-4 with TRBJ2-1; 8 positions agree with TRBD1. After removal of 6 bases from V and 6 bases from J, the junction contained 7 bases not matched to a gene. The CDR3 has 14 residues. Germline CDR1 MRHNA, CDR2 SNTAGT. CDR3 residues: CASRASTGGNEQFF. The CDR3 coding sequence is TGTGCCAGCAGAGCCTCAACAGGGGGCAATGAGCAGTTCTTC.

Only one count was recorded for this clone. V is TRBV6-5 and J is TRBJ1-3; maybe TRBD1 (6 bases). In germline, CDR1 is MNHEY, CDR2 SVGAGI. V lost 0 bases and J lost 0, with 9 bases in between. The CDR3 is 16 residues long. CDR3: CASSYSTGPSGNTIYF. CDR3 sequence (DNA): TGTGCCAGCAGTTACTCGACAGGACCCTCTGGAAACACCATATATTTT.

This rearrangement joins TRBV19 to TRBJ2-7; D is unclear. Germline CDR1 reads LNHDA; CDR2 reads SQIVND (reference sequence). The CDR3 has 15 amino acids. Trimming pared 3 bases from V and 0 bases from J, leaving 12 bases between. The CDR3 DNA reads TGTGCCAGTAGTATGGAAACAGACCCCTCCTACGAGCAGTACTTC. This sequence encodes CASSMETDPSYEQYF. The full variable domain, in which reference TRBV19 and TRBJ2-7 provide the parts outside the CDR3, is DGGITQSPKYLFRKEGQNVTLSCEQNLNHDAMYWYRQDPGQGLRLIYYSQIVNDFQKGDIAEGYSVSREKKESFPLTVTSAQKNPTAFYLCASSMETDPSYEQYFGPGTRLTVT.

The chain couples TRBV29-1 to TRBJ1-5; tentative D call: TRBD1 (6 bases). Looked up from germline, CDR1 is SQVTM and CDR2 is ANQGSEA. The ends were cut back, 4 bases at V and 7 bases at J, with 14 bases in the middle. CDR3 length: 13 residues. The CDR3 region is CSVGGAREQPQHF. For the CDR3, the DNA is TGCAGCGTTGGGGGGGCGCGGGAACAGCCCCAGCATTTT.

This clone has only a few counts. The rearrangement joins TRBV19 to TRBJ2-7, with 9 bases that match TRBD1. Looked up from germline, CDR1 is LNHDA and CDR2 is SQIVND (reference sequence). Trimming took 6 bases from V and 6 from J; bases not matched to a gene: 9. This CDR3 has 14 amino acids. The CDR3 DNA follows: TGTGCCAGTAGACCCGGACAGGGGTACGGCGAGCAGTACTTC. It codes for CASRPGQGYGEQYF.

This clone was detected only a few times. J is TRBJ1-5 and V is TRBV7-6, with a tentative D call TRBD1 (5 bases). CDR1 is SGHVS and CDR2 is FNYEAQ in the germline V gene. The CDR3 has 13 residues. Trimming removed 5 bases at V and 4 bases at J, with 9 bases between. The CDR3 protein is CASSPNRNQPQHF. The CDR3 region has the DNA TGTGCCAGCAGCCCAAACAGGAATCAGCCCCAGCATTTT.

The rearrangement uses TRBV19 and TRBJ2-5, with 8 bases lining up with TRBD1. The CDR3 has 15 residues. CDR1 LNHDA and CDR2 SQIVND come from the germline V gene (reference sequence). The ends lost 6 bases at V and 1 base at J; junction bases unmatched: 7. The chain's CDR3 is CASSPRGRAQETQYF. The CDR3 DNA follows: TGTGCCAGTAGCCCCAGGGGGCGGGCCCAAGAGACCCAGTACTTC.

The genes are TRBV6-1 and TRBJ2-2; 7 nucleotides align to TRBD2. J was trimmed by 6 bases and V by 6 bases; bases with no gene match: 10. This CDR3 region has 15 residues. Per germline, CDR1 MNHNS and CDR2 SASEGT. CDR3: CASRGGRVLAGELFF. In nucleotides, the CDR3 is TGTGCCAGCAGGGGGGGGAGGGTTCTAGCCGGGGAGCTGTTTTTT.

This rearrangement joins TRBV11-2 to TRBJ1-3; D not certain. This CDR3 has 13 residues. CDR1 is SGHAT and CDR2 is FQNNGV in the germline V gene. The V and J ends lost 2 bases and 2 bases respectively, with 4 bases between them. The CDR3 here is CASSLLAGNTIYF. For the CDR3, the DNA is TGTGCCAGCAGCTTACTGGCTGGAAACACCATATATTTT. The full variable domain, in which reference TRBV11-2 and TRBJ1-3 provide the parts outside the CDR3, is EAGVAQSPRYKIIEKRQSVAFWCNPISGHATLYWYQQILGQGPKLLIQFQNNGVVDDSQLPKDRFSAERLKGVDSTLKIQPAKLEDSAVYLCASSLLAGNTIYFGEGSWLTVV.

The rearrangement uses TRBV7-3 and TRBJ2-2; D gene uncertain. The CDR3 length is 12 residues. CDR1 is SGHTA, CDR2 FQGTGA, per germline. V was cut by 4 bases and J by 3 bases, with 3 bases left in between. CDR3 amino acids: CASSSYTGELFF. The CDR3 nucleotides are TGTGCCAGCAGCTCTTACACCGGGGAGCTGTTTTTT. Full variable domain (outside the CDR3, taken from reference TRBV7-3 and TRBJ2-2): GAGVSQTPSNKVTEKGKYVELRCDPISGHTALYWYRQSLGQGPEFLIYFQGTGAADDSGLPNDRFFAVRPEGSVSTLKIQRTERGDSAVYLCASSSYTGELFFGEGSRLTVL.

The chain uses TRBV5-1 and TRBJ2-1, with TRBD2 as a possible D gene (5 bases). This CDR3 contains 13 residues. Per the germline V gene, CDR1 is SGHRS and CDR2 is YFSETQ. Trimming removed 2 bases from V and 5 bases from J, with 8 bases in between. The CDR3 region is CASSFEGDNEQFF. CDR3 nucleotides: TGCGCCAGCAGCTTTGAGGGAGACAATGAGCAGTTCTTC.